This TCR beta chain was captured in a study of glioma-infiltrating T cells after dendritic cell vaccination. Study results and caveats: TCR clonality showed no direct relationship with survival.

This clone was detected only once. Its antigen is not identified. Amplification used 60 V beta primers and 13 J beta primers. The repertoire was sequenced with immunoSEQ multiplex PCR; TCRdb's copy has only in-frame clones and lacks some. The repertoire holds roughly 60,000 clones, 86% seen once, with 11% in the top ten. As for time point: after dendritic cell vaccination, including at tumor progression/relapse. All glioblastoma patients lacked an isocitrate dehydrogenase mutation. With 4 bases clipped from V and 1 base from J, the junction kept 11 bases outside the gene matches. The CDR3 loop spans 17 amino acids. Per germline, CDR1 SGHNT and CDR2 YYREEE (reference sequence).

This receptor was identified in a human donor with glioblastoma. The specimen comprised blood, sampled after dendritic cell vaccination. The gene calls are TRBV5-4 and TRBJ1-3, with 7 bases fitting TRBD1. The CDR3, as DNA: TGTGCCAGCAGCCTCGGGACACAGGGGAATTCTGGAAACACCATATATTTT. The encoded protein is CASSLGTQGNSGNTIYF.